This T cell receptor beta chain is from a study of shared clonotypes between healthy human individuals. On the study more broadly: In total, the donors were a couple of women and a few men aged 18 to 49.

Worth noting for this clone: What it binds is unknown.

All donors were Caucasian adults living in Nashville, Tennessee. This CDR3 is 16 amino acids long. Germline V CDR1 and CDR2: SGHAT, FQNNGV. The J segment lost 2 bases and the V segment lost 3 bases, leaving 6 bases of the junction unmatched. Clones were sequenced by immunoSEQ multiplex PCR, and TCRdb holds only the in-frame ones, with some missing. The table has millions of clones, 90% to 95% seen once. Findings and caveats of the study: Represented diversity, genetic and exposure-history alike, was limited by few donors.

The material sequenced was naive CD4+ T cells sorted from blood. As to subset: CD45RA+ positively selected. The chain couples TRBV11-2 to TRBJ2-3; 9 bases map to TRBD2. The TCR sequence derives from a man younger than 35 in good health. CDR3 nucleotide sequence: TGTGCCAGCAGCTTTCAGCGGGGGGTCCCCACAGATACGCAGTATTTT. It yields the protein CASSFQRGVPTDTQYF. The full variable domain, in which reference TRBV11-2 and TRBJ2-3 provide the parts outside the CDR3, is EAGVAQSPRYKIIEKRQSVAFWCNPISGHATLYWYQQILGQGPKLLIQFQNNGVVDDSQLPKDRFSAERLKGVDSTLKIQPAKLEDSAVYLCASSFQRGVPTDTQYFGPGTRLTVL.